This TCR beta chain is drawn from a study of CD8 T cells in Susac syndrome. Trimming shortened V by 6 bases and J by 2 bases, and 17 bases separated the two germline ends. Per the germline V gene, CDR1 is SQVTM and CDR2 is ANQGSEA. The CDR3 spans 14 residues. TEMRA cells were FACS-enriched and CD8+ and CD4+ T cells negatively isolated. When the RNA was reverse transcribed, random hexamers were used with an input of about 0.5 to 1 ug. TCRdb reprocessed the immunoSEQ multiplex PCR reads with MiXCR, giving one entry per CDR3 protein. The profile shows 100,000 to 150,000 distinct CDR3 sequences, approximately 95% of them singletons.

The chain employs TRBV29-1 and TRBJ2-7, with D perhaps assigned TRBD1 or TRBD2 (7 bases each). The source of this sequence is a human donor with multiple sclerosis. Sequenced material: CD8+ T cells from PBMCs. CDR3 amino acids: CSVAGEGAAYEQYF. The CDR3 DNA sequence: TGCAGCGTGGCTGGGGAGGGGGCGGCCTACGAGCAGTACTTC.